Below, 3 T cell receptor beta chains from the same sample are listed, as sequenced in a study of blood T cell repertoires in COVID-19. Generated by immunoSEQ multiplex PCR, the TCRdb table keeps only in-frame clones and is missing some. Here the sample spans 55,000 to 75,000 clones, roughly 70% being singletons. The sample comprised peripheral blood. These receptors came from a man between 60 and 70 years old with acute or convalescent COVID-19.

The rearrangement uses TRBV28 and TRBJ1-5; 8 bases fit TRBD1. The germline CDR1 and CDR2 sequences are MDHEN and SYDVKM. Germline trimming cut 8 bases from V and 3 bases from J; bases unmatched to any gene: 6. The CDR3 covers 14 residues. CDR3: CASQAGGHNQPQHF. In DNA form, the CDR3 reads TGTGCCAGCCAGGCAGGGGGCCACAATCAGCCCCAGCATTTT.

The J gene is TRBJ1-1, the V gene TRBV15; possibly TRBD1 for D (5 bases). Trimming took off 1 base at V and 0 bases at J, with 12 bases between the two ends. Germline values: CDR1 LNHNV, CDR2 YYDKDF (reference sequence). The CDR3 spans 16 residues. The CDR3 loop is CATSRGGGLMNTEAFF. The CDR3 bases are TGTGCCACCAGCAGAGGTGGGGGACTGATGAACACTGAAGCTTTCTTT. The full variable domain, with the rest looked up from reference TRBV15 and TRBJ1-1, is DAMVIQNPRYQVTQFGKPVTLSCSQTLNHNVMYWYQQKSSQAPKLLFHYYDKDFNNEADTPDNFQSRRPNTSFCFLDIRSPGLGDTAMYLCATSRGGGLMNTEAFFGQGTRLTVV.

There are many counts of this clone. The chain couples TRBV7-2 to TRBJ2-1, with 7 bases aligning to TRBD1. The germline CDR1 and CDR2 sequences are SGHTA and FQGNSA. The J segment lost 0 bases and the V segment lost 5 bases, leaving 4 bases of the junction unmatched. CDR3 length: 15 residues. CDR3 protein: CASSPGTASYNEQFF. The CDR3, as DNA: TGTGCCAGCAGCCCGGGGACAGCCTCCTACAATGAGCAGTTCTTC.